The 5 T cell receptor beta chains in this list originate from one sample, sequenced in a study of blood T cell repertoires in COVID-19. Data came from immunoSEQ multiplex PCR; TCRdb stores just in-frame clones and leaves some out. The sample includes hundreds of thousands of clones, 70% to 85% of them seen just once. Sequencing was performed on peripheral blood. The receptors stem from a woman of 80 years or more with acute or convalescent COVID-19.

The gene calls are TRBV14 and TRBJ1-1; D unclear. This CDR3 contains 15 residues. CDR1 and CDR2 from the germline V gene are SGHDN and FVKESK. V was clipped by 0 bases and J by 6 bases, with 14 bases between them. CDR3 bases: TGTGCCAGCAGCCAAGATCGCGCGGGTAGGCCTGAAGCTTTCTTT. This gives the protein CASSQDRAGRPEAFF.

As DNA, the CDR3 is TGTGCCAGCAGCTTAGACAGGGGTACTGAAGCTTTCTTT. Amino acid sequence: CASSLDRGTEAFF. The chain carries TRBV7-2 and TRBJ1-1, with TRBD1 matching 7 bases. Germline values: CDR1 SGHTA, CDR2 FQGNSA. The CDR3 spans 13 residues. J gave up 5 bases and V 1 base, and 1 base lay outside the gene matches.

This chain uses TRBV5-8 with TRBJ1-1, with a weak D call TRBD1 (6 bases). Trimming removed 4 bases at V and 5 bases at J, with 12 bases between. Germline V gene lookup returns CDR1 SGHTS and CDR2 YDEGEE. The CDR3 is 13 residues long. DNA of the CDR3: TGTGCCAGCAGCCCGTACAGGGTGACTGAAGCTTTCTTT. This codes for CASSPYRVTEAFF.

Concerning this clone: This sample includes further DNA sequences coding for the same CDR3. The rearrangement uses TRBV7-9 and TRBJ2-1; weak D call: TRBD1 (6 bases). This CDR3 is built from 13 residues. Trimming shortened V by 4 bases and J by 4 bases, and 8 bases separated the two germline ends. Germline lookup yields CDR1 SEHNR and CDR2 FQNEAQ (reference sequence). CDR3 sequence reads: CASSSQGYNEQFF. In DNA form, the CDR3 reads TGTGCCAGCAGCTCACAGGGTTACAATGAGCAGTTCTTC.

This clone came up once. The J gene is TRBJ2-3, the V gene TRBV7-2, with D possibly being TRBD2 (6 bases). V gave up 2 bases and J gave up 0 bases, with 18 bases separating them. Germline CDR1 reads SGHTA; CDR2 reads FQGNSA. This CDR3 comprises 18 residues. CDR3 DNA: TGTGCCAGCAGCTTAAAAAGTCCTTACGGGGGTAGCACAGATACGCAGTATTTT. Translated: CASSLKSPYGGSTDTQYF.